One sample yielded the 5 T cell receptor beta chains listed below, sequenced in a study of beta chain features in type 1 diabetes. Findings and limits, study-wide: For Type 1 diabetes patients, all four CD4+ subsets carried TCRB CDR3s that were moderately but significantly shorter.

The sequenced template was cDNA made from the entire isolated RNA. Method: immunoSEQ multiplex PCR; TCRdb's copy keeps in-frame clones and lacks some. The profile covers 600,000 to 700,000 clones, with around 12% appearing a single time and more than 0.09% taken by the ten largest. The antigens for these receptors are not known. The specimen was naive CD4+ T cells from blood. These TCRs come from a man younger than 40 with type 1 diabetes.

This clone was detected a few times. The chain carries TRBV10-3 and TRBJ2-5, with D unresolved. V shed 6 bases and J shed 2 bases, with 10 bases lying between them. This CDR3 is built from 13 residues. Germline loops: CDR1 ENHRY, CDR2 SYGVKD. This chain's CDR3 is CAISPDSQETQYF. The CDR3 nucleotides are TGTGCCATCAGCCCAGACTCACAAGAGACCCAGTACTTC.

The rearrangement links TRBV13 to TRBJ2-7, with unresolved D. This CDR3 region has 11 residues. V gave up 3 bases and J gave up 10 bases, with 10 bases separating them. From germline, CDR1 is PRHDT and CDR2 FYEKMQ (reference sequence). The CDR3 here is CASSFRADQYF. The DNA of the CDR3 is TGTGCCAGCAGCTTTAGGGCCGATCAGTACTTC.

The chain is built from TRBV7-2 and TRBJ2-3; the match to TRBD2 covers 8 bases. The V gene end was trimmed by 1 base and the J gene end by 1 base; junction bases not matched to a gene: 1. The germline gives CDR1 SGHTA, CDR2 FQGNSA. CDR3 length: 15 residues. The CDR3 spells CASSLDSGGTDTQYF. As DNA, the CDR3 is TGTGCCAGCAGCTTAGATAGCGGGGGCACAGATACGCAGTATTTT.

The gene calls are TRBV4-2 and TRBJ2-3; 8 nucleotides line up with TRBD2. The CDR3 length is 16 residues. V was pared by 1 base and J by 3 bases, with 6 bases of the junction left unmatched. Looked up from germline, CDR1 is LGHNA and CDR2 is YNFKEQ. The DNA for the CDR3 is TGTGCCAGCAGCCAAGTGAGCGGGGGACTGACAGATACGCAGTATTTT. Encoded protein: CASSQVSGGLTDTQYF.

The J gene is TRBJ2-5, the V gene TRBV11-2; 13 nucleotides line up with TRBD2. Germline CDR1 is SGHAT and CDR2 is FQNNGV. Trimming cost V 5 bases and J 5 bases; bases outside gene matches: 5. The CDR3 totals 15 residues. CDR3 amino acids: CASSTGLAGLETQYF. As DNA, the CDR3 is TGTGCCAGCAGCACGGGACTAGCGGGGTTGGAGACCCAGTACTTC.